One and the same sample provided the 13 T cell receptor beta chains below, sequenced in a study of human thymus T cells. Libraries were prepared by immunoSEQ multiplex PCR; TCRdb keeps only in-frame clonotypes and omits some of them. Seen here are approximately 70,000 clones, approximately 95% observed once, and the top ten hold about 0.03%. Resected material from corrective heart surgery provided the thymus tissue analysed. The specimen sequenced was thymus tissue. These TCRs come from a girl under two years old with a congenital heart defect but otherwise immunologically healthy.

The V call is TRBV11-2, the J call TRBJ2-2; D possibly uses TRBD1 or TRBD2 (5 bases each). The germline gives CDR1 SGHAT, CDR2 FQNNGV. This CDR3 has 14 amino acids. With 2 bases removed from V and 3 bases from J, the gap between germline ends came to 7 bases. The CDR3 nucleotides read TGTGCCAGCAGCTTATCGGGGCACACCGGGGAGCTGTTTTTT. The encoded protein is CASSLSGHTGELFF.

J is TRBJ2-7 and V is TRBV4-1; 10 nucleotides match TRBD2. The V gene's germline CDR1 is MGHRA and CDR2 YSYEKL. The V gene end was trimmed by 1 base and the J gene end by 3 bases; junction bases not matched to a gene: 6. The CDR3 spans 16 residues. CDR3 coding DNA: TGCGCCAGCAGCCAAGGCCTAGCGGGGGAATACTACGAGCAGTACTTC. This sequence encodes CASSQGLAGEYYEQYF.

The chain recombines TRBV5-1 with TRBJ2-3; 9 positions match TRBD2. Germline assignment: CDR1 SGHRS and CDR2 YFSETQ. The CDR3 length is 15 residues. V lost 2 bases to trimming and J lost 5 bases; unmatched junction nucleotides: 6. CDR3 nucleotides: TGCGCCAGCAGCTTTTTAGCGGGAGATTTAGATACGCAGTATTTT. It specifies CASSFLAGDLDTQYF.

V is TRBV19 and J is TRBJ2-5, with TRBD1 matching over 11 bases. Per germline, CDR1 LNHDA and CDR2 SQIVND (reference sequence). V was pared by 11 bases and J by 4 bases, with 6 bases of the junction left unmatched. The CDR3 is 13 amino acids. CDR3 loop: CASDRGQGETQYF. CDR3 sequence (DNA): TGTGCCTCGGACAGGGGGCAGGGAGAGACCCAGTACTTC.

This CDR3 reads CASSINLTSGRAPYEQYF. The CDR3 coding sequence is TGCGCCAGCAGCATAAACCTGACTAGCGGGAGGGCCCCCTACGAGCAGTACTTC. The chain combines TRBV5-1 with TRBJ2-7, with 14 bases that match TRBD2. The V gene end was trimmed by 4 bases and the J gene end by 2 bases; junction bases not matched to a gene: 11. This CDR3 comprises 18 residues. The germline V gene has CDR1 SGHRS and CDR2 YFSETQ.

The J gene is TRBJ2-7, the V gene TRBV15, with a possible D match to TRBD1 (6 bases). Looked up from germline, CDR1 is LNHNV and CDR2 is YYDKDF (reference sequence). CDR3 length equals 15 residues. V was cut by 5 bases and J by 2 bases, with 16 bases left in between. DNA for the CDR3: TGTGCCACCAGCCCCGGACAGTCCCCCCCCTACGAGCAGTACTTC. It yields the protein CATSPGQSPPYEQYF.

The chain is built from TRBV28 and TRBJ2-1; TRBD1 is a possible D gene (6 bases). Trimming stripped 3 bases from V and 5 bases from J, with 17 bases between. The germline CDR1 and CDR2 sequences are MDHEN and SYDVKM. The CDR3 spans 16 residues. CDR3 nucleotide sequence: TGTGCCAGCAGTTTTTTGGTCCCAGGGGCGAACAATGAGCAGTTCTTC. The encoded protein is CASSFLVPGANNEQFF.

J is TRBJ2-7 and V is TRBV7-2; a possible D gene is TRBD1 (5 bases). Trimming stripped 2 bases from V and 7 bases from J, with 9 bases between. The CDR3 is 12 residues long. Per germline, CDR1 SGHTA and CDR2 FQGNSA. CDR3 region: CASSLTGREQYF. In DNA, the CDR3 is TGTGCCAGCAGCTTAACAGGTCGGGAGCAGTACTTC.

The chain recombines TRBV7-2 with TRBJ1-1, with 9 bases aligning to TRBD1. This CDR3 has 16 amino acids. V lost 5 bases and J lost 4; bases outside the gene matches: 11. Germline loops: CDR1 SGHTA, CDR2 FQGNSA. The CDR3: CASSTPGQGTGTEAFF. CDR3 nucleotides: TGTGCCAGCAGCACCCCCGGACAGGGGACTGGCACTGAAGCTTTCTTT.

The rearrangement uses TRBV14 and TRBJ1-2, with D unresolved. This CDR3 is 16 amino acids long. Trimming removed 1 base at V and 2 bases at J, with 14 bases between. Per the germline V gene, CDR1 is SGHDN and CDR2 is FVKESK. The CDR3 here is CASSQGGESENYGYTF. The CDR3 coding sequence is TGTGCCAGCAGCCAAGGAGGCGAATCCGAAAACTATGGCTACACCTTC. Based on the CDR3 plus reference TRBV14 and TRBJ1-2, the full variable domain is EAGVTQFPSHSVIEKGQTVTLRCDPISGHDNLYWYRRVMGKEIKFLLHFVKESKQDESGMPNNRFLAERTGGTYSTLKVQPAELEDSGVYFCASSQGGESENYGYTFGSGTRLTVV.

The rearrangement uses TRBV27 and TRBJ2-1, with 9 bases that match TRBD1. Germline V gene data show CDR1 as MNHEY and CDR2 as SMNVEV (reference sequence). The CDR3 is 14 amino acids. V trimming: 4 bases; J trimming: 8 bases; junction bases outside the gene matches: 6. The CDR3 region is CASSSTGGVDEQFF. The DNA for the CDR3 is TGTGCCAGCAGTTCGACAGGGGGGGTCGATGAGCAGTTCTTC.

The CDR3 nucleotides read TGCGCCAGCGGAGACCTAGACAGGGGCCTAAGCTCTGGGGCCAACGTCCTGACTTTC. This sequence encodes CASGDLDRGLSSGANVLTF. The chain carries TRBV10-2 and TRBJ2-6; 8 positions match TRBD1. Germline CDR1 is WSHSY and CDR2 is SAAADI. The CDR3 totals 19 residues. Trimming cost V 8 bases and J 0 bases; bases outside gene matches: 15.

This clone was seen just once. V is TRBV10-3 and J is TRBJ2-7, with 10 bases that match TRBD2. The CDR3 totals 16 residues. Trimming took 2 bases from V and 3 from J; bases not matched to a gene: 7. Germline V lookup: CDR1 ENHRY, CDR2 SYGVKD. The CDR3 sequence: CAISEAGTSVYYEQYF. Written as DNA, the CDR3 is TGTGCCATCAGTGAGGCGGGGACTAGCGTCTACTACGAGCAGTACTTC.